Listed below are T cell receptor beta chains from one sample, sequenced in a study of T cell responses to AZD1222 COVID-19 vaccine. Sequencing was performed with immunoSEQ multiplex PCR; in TCRdb, only in-frame clones are kept and a portion is missing. Here the sample spans approximately 190,000 clones, around 92% being singletons. The input for sequencing was peripheral blood, taken on day 0 of AZD1222 vaccination. The receptor source for this set is an adult in good health. CDR3s include the opening cysteine and the closing phenylalanine or tryptophan. The D gene is left open where the match is weak. The size field is filled for only some rows; it gives once, few, many or a size class.

D: -; J: TRBJ1-1; size: once; V: TRBV28; DNA: TGTGCCAGCAGTCCCGGGACCATGAACACTGAAGCTTTCTTT; CDR3: CASSPGTMNTEAFF
D: -; J: TRBJ1-5; size: -; V: TRBV6-5; DNA: TGTGCCAGCAGTCTGACGGACGGTCGACATCAGCCCCAGCATTTT; CDR3: CASSLTDGRHQPQHF
D: TRBD2; J: TRBJ2-5; size: -; V: TRBV5-6; DNA: TGTGCCAGCATCTTACTAGCGGGGGGGCCGGGAGAGACCCAGTACTTC; CDR3: CASILLAGGPGETQYF
D: -; J: TRBJ1-2; size: -; V: TRBV11-2; DNA: TGTGCCAGCAGCTTAGGCTATCGGCGGTCGCCTAACTATGGCTACACCTTC; CDR3: CASSLGYRRSPNYGYTF
D: -; J: TRBJ1-3; size: -; V: TRBV6-5; DNA: TGTGCCAGCAGTTACCTGGCCGGGCAGGGAAACACCATATATTTT; CDR3: CASSYLAGQGNTIYF
D: TRBD1; J: TRBJ2-7; size: -; V: TRBV6-5; DNA: TGTGCCAGCAGTTACTCCGGGACAGATTCCTACGAGCAGTACTTC; CDR3: CASSYSGTDSYEQYF
D: -; J: TRBJ2-1; size: -; V: TRBV3-1/TRBV3-2; DNA: TGTGCCAGCAGCCAGACCTATGAGCAGTTCTTC; CDR3: CASSQTYEQFF
D: TRBD1; J: TRBJ1-6; size: -; V: TRBV7-9; DNA: TGTGCCAGCGTTCGGACAGGGGGCAATTCACCCCTCCACTTT; CDR3: CASVRTGGNSPLHF
D: -; J: TRBJ2-5; size: -; V: TRBV11-3; DNA: TGTGCCAGCAGCTTAGGCACAGGTCCTCTGATGACCCAGTACTTC; CDR3: CASSLGTGPLMTQYF
D: -; J: TRBJ1-2; size: -; V: TRBV12-3/TRBV12-4; DNA: TGTGCCAGCAGTTTGATGGACTATGGCTACACCTTC; CDR3: CASSLMDYGYTF
D: -; J: TRBJ1-1; size: -; V: TRBV5-8; DNA: TGTGCCAGCAGCGTCCGACCCGGAGGCACTGAAGCTTTCTTT; CDR3: CASSVRPGGTEAFF
D: -; J: TRBJ1-4; size: -; V: TRBV5-6; DNA: TGTGCCAGCAGCTCTCCGAACAGAGAGAATGAAAAACTGTTTTTT; CDR3: CASSSPNRENEKLFF
D: -; J: TRBJ1-5; size: -; V: TRBV19; DNA: TGTGCCAGTAGTATCGGGTCAGGGGCGGGACAGCCCCAGCATTTT; CDR3: CASSIGSGAGQPQHF
D: -; J: TRBJ2-7; size: -; V: TRBV3-1/TRBV3-2; DNA: TGTGCCAGCAGCCACCTTGAGGGGCCGAGCTGGTTC; CDR3: CASSHLEGPSWF
D: -; J: TRBJ1-1; size: -; V: TRBV30; DNA: TGTGCCTGGAGCACTCTCGGGTTCGAAGCTTTCTTT; CDR3: CAWSTLGFEAFF
D: -; J: TRBJ2-2; size: -; V: TRBV13; DNA: TGTGCCAGCAGCACCAGACAGTGGGGCGGGGAGCTGTTTTTT; CDR3: CASSTRQWGGELFF
D: -; J: TRBJ2-7; size: -; V: TRBV27; DNA: TGTGCCAGCAGTTTATATCAGGGGCCAGTTATGACCTACGAGCAGTACTTC; CDR3: CASSLYQGPVMTYEQYF
D: TRBD2; J: TRBJ2-3; size: -; V: TRBV2; DNA: TGTGCCAGCAGACTAGCGGGGCTCACAGATACGCAGTATTTT; CDR3: CASRLAGLTDTQYF
D: -; J: TRBJ2-1; size: -; V: TRBV5-4; DNA: TGTGCCAGCAGCCCTGGGGGGCTTGACAATGAGCAGTTCTTC; CDR3: CASSPGGLDNEQFF
D: -; J: TRBJ1-6; size: once; V: TRBV7-2; DNA: TGTGCCAGCAGCTTAGGGCTCTATAATTCACCCCTCCACTTT; CDR3: CASSLGLYNSPLHF
D: -; J: TRBJ1-6; size: few; V: TRBV7-9; DNA: TGTGCCAGCAGCTTAGGGAGCTCCTATAATTCACCCCTCCACTTT; CDR3: CASSLGSSYNSPLHF
D: -; J: TRBJ2-7; size: -; V: TRBV25-1; DNA: TGTGCCAGCATGGGGACGGTGACTTACGAGCAGTACTTC; CDR3: CASMGTVTYEQYF
D: -; J: TRBJ1-5; size: -; V: TRBV2; DNA: TGTGCCAGCAGTACCCAATGGCGCAATCAGCCCCAGCATTTT; CDR3: CASSTQWRNQPQHF
D: -; J: TRBJ1-4; size: -; V: TRBV7-2; DNA: TGTGCCAGCAGCTTAGCAGGGGTCGTTGAAAAACTGTTTTTT; CDR3: CASSLAGVVEKLFF
D: TRBD1; J: TRBJ1-3; size: -; V: TRBV9; DNA: TGTGCCAGCTCCGACAGGGCTGGAAACACCATATATTTT; CDR3: CASSDRAGNTIYF
D: TRBD1; J: TRBJ1-4; size: -; V: TRBV3-1/TRBV3-2; DNA: TGTGCCAGCAGTCCAGGGGGGACAACTAATGAAAAACTGTTTTTT; CDR3: CASSPGGTTNEKLFF
D: -; J: TRBJ2-1; size: -; V: TRBV29-1; DNA: TGCAGCGTTGAAGCGGGTTTAAATGAGCAGTTCTTC; CDR3: CSVEAGLNEQFF
D: -; J: TRBJ2-1; size: -; V: TRBV11-3; DNA: TGTGCCAGCAGCTTTGACTATTCTTACAATGAGCAGTTCTTC; CDR3: CASSFDYSYNEQFF
D: -; J: TRBJ1-1; size: -; V: TRBV7-6; DNA: TGTGCCAGCAGCCCAAGCCGGATCGAAGCTTTCTTT; CDR3: CASSPSRIEAFF
D: -; J: TRBJ1-1; size: -; V: TRBV5-6; DNA: TGTGCCAGCAGCCAAGTCGGGGGGGAAGGAGCTTTCTTT; CDR3: CASSQVGGEGAFF
D: -; J: TRBJ1-3; size: -; V: TRBV6-2/TRBV6-3; DNA: TGTGCCAGCAGTTACTCCCCAGGGTCTGGAAACACCATATATTTT; CDR3: CASSYSPGSGNTIYF
D: -; J: TRBJ2-4; size: -; V: TRBV23-1; DNA: TGCGCCAGCAGTCAACTGCGGGGTCTAGCCAAAAACATTCAGTACTTC; CDR3: CASSQLRGLAKNIQYF
D: -; J: TRBJ2-7; size: -; V: TRBV7-6; DNA: TGTGCCAGCAGCTTAGAAGGAGGCGGCTCCTACGAGCAGTACTTC; CDR3: CASSLEGGGSYEQYF
D: -; J: TRBJ2-3; size: -; V: TRBV19; DNA: TGTGCCAGTAAGGGGTCTCTAGGGGTAGGGGCCACAGATACGCAGTATTTT; CDR3: CASKGSLGVGATDTQYF
D: TRBD1; J: TRBJ2-5; size: -; V: TRBV7-2; DNA: TGTGCCAGCAGCTTAGGACACCGGGACAGGGGAGTGGAGACCCAGTACTTC; CDR3: CASSLGHRDRGVETQYF
D: -; J: TRBJ1-1; size: once; V: TRBV11-2; DNA: TGTGCCAGCAGCTTAGATCTACAGGGCCGAGAAGCTTTCTTT; CDR3: CASSLDLQGREAFF
D: -; J: TRBJ2-2; size: few; V: TRBV5-1; DNA: TGCGCCAGCCTCAAAAGGACGGGGGACGGGACCGGGGAGCTGTTTTTT; CDR3: CASLKRTGDGTGELFF
D: -; J: TRBJ1-6; size: -; V: TRBV14; DNA: TGTGCCAGCAGCCAAGATCCACCGACTCGGGTTAATTCACCCCTCCACTTT; CDR3: CASSQDPPTRVNSPLHF
D: -; J: TRBJ1-4; size: -; V: TRBV5-4; DNA: TGTGCCAGCAGCAGAGGGGAATCCGGAAAACTGTTTTTT; CDR3: CASSRGESGKLFF
D: -; J: TRBJ1-5; size: once; V: TRBV28; DNA: TGTGCCAGCAGTTTGGTCGGCCAGCCCCAGCATTTT; CDR3: CASSLVGQPQHF
D: -; J: TRBJ2-1; size: -; V: TRBV11-3; DNA: TGTGCCAGCAGCCCGGGTGCCCCCTCTGCCCCCGCTGAGCAGTTCTTC; CDR3: CASSPGAPSAPAEQFF
D: TRBD1; J: TRBJ1-1; size: -; V: TRBV2; DNA: TGTGCCAGCAGGACAGGGGCGGGGCGGTCTGAAGCTTTCTTT; CDR3: CASRTGAGRSEAFF
D: -; J: TRBJ1-2; size: -; V: TRBV4-2; DNA: TGTGCCAGCAGCCAATACCCGGCGGCAGGAGATGGCTACACCTTC; CDR3: CASSQYPAAGDGYTF
D: TRBD1; J: TRBJ1-4; size: -; V: TRBV29-1; DNA: TGCAGCGCCTCGGGACAGATGAATGAAAAACTGTTTTTT; CDR3: CSASGQMNEKLFF
D: TRBD2; J: TRBJ2-3; size: -; V: TRBV7-2; DNA: TGTGCCAGCAGCTTGGGCACTAGCGGGGGCGAAAGCACAGATACGCAGTATTTT; CDR3: CASSLGTSGGESTDTQYF
D: TRBD1; J: TRBJ1-2; size: -; V: TRBV2; DNA: TGTGCCAGCAGTACTGGACAGGTCTATGGCTACACCTTC; CDR3: CASSTGQVYGYTF
D: -; J: TRBJ1-1; size: -; V: TRBV7-9; DNA: TGTGCCAGCAGCTCCACGGGGAACGCTGAAGCTTTCTTT; CDR3: CASSSTGNAEAFF
D: -; J: TRBJ1-1; size: -; V: TRBV7-2; DNA: TGTGCCAGCAGCTCATATCTTGGGCCTGAAGCTTTCTTT; CDR3: CASSSYLGPEAFF
D: TRBD1; J: TRBJ2-7; size: -; V: TRBV5-1; DNA: TGCGCCAGCAGCTATGCCGGGACAGAAGCCTACGAGCAGTACTTC; CDR3: CASSYAGTEAYEQYF
D: -; J: TRBJ2-3; size: -; V: TRBV9; DNA: TGTGCCAGCAGCCCCTTCGGGAAAGATACGCAGTATTTT; CDR3: CASSPFGKDTQYF
D: TRBD1; J: TRBJ2-3; size: -; V: TRBV7-9; DNA: TGTGCCAGCAACTTGGACAGGGGGAGCACAGATACGCAGTATTTT; CDR3: CASNLDRGSTDTQYF
D: -; J: TRBJ2-7; size: -; V: TRBV19; DNA: TGTGCCAGTAGTATGTCGACAAACTCCTACGAGCAGTACTTC; CDR3: CASSMSTNSYEQYF
D: -; J: TRBJ1-3; size: -; V: TRBV5-1; DNA: TGCGCCAGCAGCTTGGGAAACCCTGGAAACACCATATATTTT; CDR3: CASSLGNPGNTIYF